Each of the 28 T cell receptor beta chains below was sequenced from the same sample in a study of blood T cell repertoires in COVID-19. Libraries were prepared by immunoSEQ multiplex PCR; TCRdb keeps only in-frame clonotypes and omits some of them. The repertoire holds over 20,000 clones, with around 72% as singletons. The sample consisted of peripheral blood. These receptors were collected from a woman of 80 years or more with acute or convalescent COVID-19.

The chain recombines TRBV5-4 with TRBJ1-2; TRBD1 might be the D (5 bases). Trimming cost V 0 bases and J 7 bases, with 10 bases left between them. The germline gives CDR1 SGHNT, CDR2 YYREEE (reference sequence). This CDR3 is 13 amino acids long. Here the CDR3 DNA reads TGTGCCAGCAGCTTGGCCGGGAGGGGTGGCTACACCTTC. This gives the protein CASSLAGRGGYTF.

The CDR3 is CASSPGAGSIWDTGELFF. The CDR3 DNA reads TGTGCCAGCAGCCCTGGGGCAGGGTCCATTTGGGACACCGGGGAGCTGTTTTTT. V and J are TRBV5-4 and TRBJ2-2; possibly TRBD1 for D (5 bases). Looked up from germline, CDR1 is SGHNT and CDR2 is YYREEE (reference sequence). V lost 4 bases, J lost 3 bases, and 22 bases lay in between. The CDR3 runs 18 residues.

This chain's CDR3 is CASSLGGTGKGQYF. In nucleotides, the CDR3 is TGTGCCAGCAGCTTAGGGGGGACAGGGAAGGGGCAGTACTTC. This chain links TRBV7-8 with TRBJ2-7; 9 bases are a match to TRBD1. The CDR3 runs 14 residues. The junction had 7 bases not matched to a gene; V was cut back by 1 base and J by 9 bases. The germline gives CDR1 SGHVS, CDR2 FQNEAQ. Full variable domain (outside the CDR3, taken from reference TRBV7-8 and TRBJ2-7): GAGVSQSPRYKVAKRGQDVALRCDPISGHVSLFWYQQALGQGPEFLTYFQNEAQLDKSGLPSDRFFAERPEGSVSTLKIQRTQQEDSAVYLCASSLGGTGKGQYFGPGTRLTVT.

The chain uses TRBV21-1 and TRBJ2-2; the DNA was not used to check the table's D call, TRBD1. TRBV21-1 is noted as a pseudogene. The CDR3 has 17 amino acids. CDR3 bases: TGTGCCAGCAGCCCTCTCCCAAGGACAGGTACCACCGGGGAGCTGTTTTTT. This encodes CASSPLPRTGTTGELFF.

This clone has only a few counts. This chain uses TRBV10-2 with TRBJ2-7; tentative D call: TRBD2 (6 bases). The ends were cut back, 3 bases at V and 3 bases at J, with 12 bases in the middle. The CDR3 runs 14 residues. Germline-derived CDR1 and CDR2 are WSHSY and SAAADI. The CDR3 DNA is TGCGCCAGCAGTGAACCGGGACTCCTCTACGAGCAGTACTTC. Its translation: CASSEPGLLYEQYF.

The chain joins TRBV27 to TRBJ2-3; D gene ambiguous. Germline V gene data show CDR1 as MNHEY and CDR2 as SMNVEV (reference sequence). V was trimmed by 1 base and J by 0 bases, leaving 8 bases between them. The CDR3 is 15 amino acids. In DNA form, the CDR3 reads TGTGCCAGCAGTTTATTCGGGTTTAGCACAGATACGCAGTATTTT. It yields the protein CASSLFGFSTDTQYF.

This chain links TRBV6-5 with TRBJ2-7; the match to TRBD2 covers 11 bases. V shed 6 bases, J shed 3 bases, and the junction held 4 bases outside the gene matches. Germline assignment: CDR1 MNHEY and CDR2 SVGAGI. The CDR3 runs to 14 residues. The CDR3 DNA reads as TGTGCCAGCAGGTTACTAGCGGGAGACTACGAGCAGTACTTC. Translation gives CASRLLAGDYEQYF.

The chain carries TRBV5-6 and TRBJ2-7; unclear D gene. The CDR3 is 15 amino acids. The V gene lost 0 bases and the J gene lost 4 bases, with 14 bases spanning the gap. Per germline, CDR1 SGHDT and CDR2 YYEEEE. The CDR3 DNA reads TGTGCCAGCAGCTTGGAAGTTACAGCAAGTTACGAGCAGTACTTC. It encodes CASSLEVTASYEQYF.

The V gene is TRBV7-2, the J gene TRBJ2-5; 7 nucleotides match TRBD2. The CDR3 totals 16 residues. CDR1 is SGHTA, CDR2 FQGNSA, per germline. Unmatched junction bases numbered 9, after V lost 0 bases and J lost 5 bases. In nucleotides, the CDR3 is TGTGCCAGCAGCTTAGCTGGGGTAGCGGGTGGGGAGACCCAGTACTTC. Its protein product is CASSLAGVAGGETQYF.

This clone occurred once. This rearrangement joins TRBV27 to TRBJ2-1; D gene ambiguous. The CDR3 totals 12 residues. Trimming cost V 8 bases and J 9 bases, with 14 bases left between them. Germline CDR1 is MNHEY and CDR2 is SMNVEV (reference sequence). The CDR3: CASRALSGEQFF. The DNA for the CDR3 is TGTGCCAGCCGCGCTCTTTCGGGTGAGCAGTTCTTC.

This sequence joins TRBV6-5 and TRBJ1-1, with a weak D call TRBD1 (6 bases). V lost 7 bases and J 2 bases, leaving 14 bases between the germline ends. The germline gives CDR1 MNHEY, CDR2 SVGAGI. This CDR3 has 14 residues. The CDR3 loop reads CASTHGGGNTEAFF. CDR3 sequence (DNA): TGTGCCAGCACCCATGGGGGGGGCAACACTGAAGCTTTCTTT.

CDR3 bases: TGTGCCAGCAGACGCCTGGACAGTAACTATGGCTACACCTTC. Translation: CASRRLDSNYGYTF. This rearrangement joins TRBV28 to TRBJ1-2, with D possibly TRBD1 on 6 matching bases. The V end lost 6 bases, the J end lost 1 base, and 12 bases lay between the germline ends. Germline V gives CDR1 MDHEN, CDR2 SYDVKM. The CDR3 runs 14 residues.

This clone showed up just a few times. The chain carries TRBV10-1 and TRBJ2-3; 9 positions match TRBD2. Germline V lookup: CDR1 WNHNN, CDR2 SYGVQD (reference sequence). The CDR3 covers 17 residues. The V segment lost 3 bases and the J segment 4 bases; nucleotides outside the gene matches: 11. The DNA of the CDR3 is TGCGCCAGCAGTGATCCATACGGGACTAGCAACGCAGATACGCAGTATTTT. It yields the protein CASSDPYGTSNADTQYF.

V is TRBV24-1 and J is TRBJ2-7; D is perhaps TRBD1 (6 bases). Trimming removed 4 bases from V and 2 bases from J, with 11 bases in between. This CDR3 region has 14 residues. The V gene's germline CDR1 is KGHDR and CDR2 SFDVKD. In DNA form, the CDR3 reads TGTGCCACCAGTGAAACGACAGGTGCCTACGAGCAGTACTTC. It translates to CATSETTGAYEQYF.

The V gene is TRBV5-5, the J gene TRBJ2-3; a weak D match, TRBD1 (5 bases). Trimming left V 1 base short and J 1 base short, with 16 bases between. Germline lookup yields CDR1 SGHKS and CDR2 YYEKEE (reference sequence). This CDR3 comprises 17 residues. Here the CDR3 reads CASSLTMTGAGTDTQYF. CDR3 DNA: TGTGCCAGCAGCTTGACCATGACTGGGGCGGGCACAGATACGCAGTATTTT.

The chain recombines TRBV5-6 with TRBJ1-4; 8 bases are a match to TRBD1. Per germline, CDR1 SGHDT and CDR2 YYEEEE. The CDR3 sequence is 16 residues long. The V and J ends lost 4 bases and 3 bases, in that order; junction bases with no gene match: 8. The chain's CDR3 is CASSRQGFAANEKLFF. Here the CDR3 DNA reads TGTGCCAGCAGCAGACAGGGGTTCGCGGCTAATGAAAAACTGTTTTTT. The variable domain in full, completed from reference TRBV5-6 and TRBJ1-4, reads DAGVTQSPTHLIKTRGQQVTLRCSPKSGHDTVSWYQQALGQGPQFIFQYYEEEERQRGNFPDRFSGHQFPNYSSELNVNALLLGDSALYLCASSRQGFAANEKLFFGSGTQLSVL.

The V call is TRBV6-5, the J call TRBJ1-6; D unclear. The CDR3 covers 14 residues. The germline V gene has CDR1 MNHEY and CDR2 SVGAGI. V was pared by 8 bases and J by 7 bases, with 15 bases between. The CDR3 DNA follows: TGTGCCAGCTCCAGGCCCGATACGAATTCACCCCTCCACTTT. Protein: CASSRPDTNSPLHF.

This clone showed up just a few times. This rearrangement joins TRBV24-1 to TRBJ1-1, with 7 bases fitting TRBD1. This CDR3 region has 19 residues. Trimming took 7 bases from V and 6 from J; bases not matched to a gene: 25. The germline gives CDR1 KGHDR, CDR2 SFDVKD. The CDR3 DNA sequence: TGTGCCACCAGCCCGGAGGGACAGCCGGGTGTGGGTAAGGGCGCTGAAGCTTTCTTT. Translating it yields CATSPEGQPGVGKGAEAFF.

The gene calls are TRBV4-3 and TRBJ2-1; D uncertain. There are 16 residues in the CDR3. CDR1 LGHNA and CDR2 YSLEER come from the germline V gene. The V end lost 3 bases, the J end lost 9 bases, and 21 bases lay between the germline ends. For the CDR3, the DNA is TGCGCCAGCAGCCAGAGACCTCGGCCTCAATCGGGTGAGCAGTTCTTC. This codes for CASSQRPRPQSGEQFF.

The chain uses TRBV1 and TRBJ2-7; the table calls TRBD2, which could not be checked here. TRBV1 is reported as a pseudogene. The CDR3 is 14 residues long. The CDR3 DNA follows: TGCACCAGCAGCCTCGCTAGCGGGATCTACGAGCAGTACTTC. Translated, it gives CTSSLASGIYEQYF.

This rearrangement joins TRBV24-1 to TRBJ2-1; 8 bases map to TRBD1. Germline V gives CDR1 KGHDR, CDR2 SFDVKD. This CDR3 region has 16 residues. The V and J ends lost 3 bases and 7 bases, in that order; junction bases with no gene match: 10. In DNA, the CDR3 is TGTGCCACCAGTGATGGACAGGGTGGGATAAGAAATGAGCAGTTCTTC. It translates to CATSDGQGGIRNEQFF.

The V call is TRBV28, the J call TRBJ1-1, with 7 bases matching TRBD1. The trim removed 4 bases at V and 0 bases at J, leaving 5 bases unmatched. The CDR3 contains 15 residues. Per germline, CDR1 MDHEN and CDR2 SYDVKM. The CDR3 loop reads CASSSSGTVNTEAFF. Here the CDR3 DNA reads TGTGCCAGCAGTTCATCCGGGACAGTGAACACTGAAGCTTTCTTT.

This CDR3 is CASIEGGNEQFF. CDR3 DNA: TGTGCCAGCATAGAAGGCGGCAATGAGCAGTTCTTC. The J gene is TRBJ2-1, the V gene TRBV9; D gene uncertain. Germline-derived CDR1 and CDR2 are SGDLS and YYNGEE. Trimming took 6 bases from V and 6 from J, leaving 10 bases between them. This CDR3 has 12 residues. Based on the CDR3 plus reference TRBV9 and TRBJ2-1, the full variable domain is DSGVTQTPKHLITATGQRVTLRCSPRSGDLSVYWYQQSLDQGLQFLIQYYNGEERAKGNILERFSAQQFPDLHSELNLSSLELGDSALYFCASIEGGNEQFFGPGTRLTVL.

CDR3 amino acids: CASDRARGGELFF. CDR3 DNA: TGTGCCAGTGACAGGGCCCGGGGCGGGGAGCTGTTTTTT. This chain uses TRBV7-2 with TRBJ2-2; 7 nucleotides line up with TRBD1. CDR3 size: 13 residues. Germline loops: CDR1 SGHTA, CDR2 FQGNSA. Losses at the gene ends were 9 bases for V and 7 bases for J; bases not matched to a gene: 8.

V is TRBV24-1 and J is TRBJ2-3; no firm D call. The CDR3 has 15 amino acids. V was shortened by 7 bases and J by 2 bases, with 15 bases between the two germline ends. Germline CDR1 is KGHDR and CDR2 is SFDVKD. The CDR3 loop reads CATSPSVEHTDTQYF. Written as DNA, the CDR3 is TGTGCCACCAGCCCCAGCGTCGAGCACACAGATACGCAGTATTTT.

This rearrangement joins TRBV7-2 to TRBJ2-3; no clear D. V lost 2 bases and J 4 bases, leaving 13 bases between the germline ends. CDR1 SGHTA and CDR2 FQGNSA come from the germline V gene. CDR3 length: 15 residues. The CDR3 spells CASSLMRSPPDTQYF. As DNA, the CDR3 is TGTGCCAGCAGCTTAATGCGGTCACCCCCAGATACGCAGTATTTT.

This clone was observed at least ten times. DNA of the CDR3: TGTGCCAGCCGCAGGGATACTGAAGCTTTCTTT. Translated: CASRRDTEAFF. The chain is built from TRBV5-4 and TRBJ1-1, with D possibly matching TRBD1 (5 bases). This CDR3 region has 11 residues. Trimming removed 7 bases from V and 5 bases from J, with 9 bases in between. Germline V CDR1 and CDR2: SGHNT, YYREEE (reference sequence).

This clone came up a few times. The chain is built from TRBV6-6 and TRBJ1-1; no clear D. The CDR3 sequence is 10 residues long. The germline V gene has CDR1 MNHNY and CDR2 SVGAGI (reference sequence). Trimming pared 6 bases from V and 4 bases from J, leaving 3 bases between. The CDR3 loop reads CASSLTEAFF. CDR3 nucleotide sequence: TGTGCCAGCAGCCTCACTGAAGCTTTCTTT.